This TCR beta chain was identified in a study of blood T cell repertoires in COVID-19. This CDR3 spans 15 amino acids. The trim removed 3 bases at V and 7 bases at J, leaving 8 bases unmatched. CDR1 SGHVS and CDR2 FQNEAQ come from the germline V gene. Repertoires were generated with immunoSEQ multiplex PCR, while TCRdb's copy carries only in-frame clones and drops some. Of tens of thousands of clones listed, around 88% are singletons. The chain links TRBV7-8 to TRBJ2-2, with 7 bases that match TRBD1. The clonotype was recovered from a human donor in a cohort sampled during active COVID-19. The sample comprised peripheral blood. CDR3 in amino acids: CASSFGQAVVGELFF. CDR3 DNA sequence: TGTGCCAGCAGCTTCGGACAGGCAGTAGTCGGGGAGCTGTTTTTT.